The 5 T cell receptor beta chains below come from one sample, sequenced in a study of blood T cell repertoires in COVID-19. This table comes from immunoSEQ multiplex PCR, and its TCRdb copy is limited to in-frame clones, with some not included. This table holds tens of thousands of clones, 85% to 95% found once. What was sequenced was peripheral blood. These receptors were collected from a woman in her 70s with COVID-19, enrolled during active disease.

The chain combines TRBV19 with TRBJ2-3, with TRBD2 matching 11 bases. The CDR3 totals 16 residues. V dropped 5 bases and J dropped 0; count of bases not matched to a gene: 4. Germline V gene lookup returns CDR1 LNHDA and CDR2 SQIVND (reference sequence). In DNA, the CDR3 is TGTGCCAGTAGTCCTCGGACTAGCGGGAGCACAGATACGCAGTATTTT. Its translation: CASSPRTSGSTDTQYF.

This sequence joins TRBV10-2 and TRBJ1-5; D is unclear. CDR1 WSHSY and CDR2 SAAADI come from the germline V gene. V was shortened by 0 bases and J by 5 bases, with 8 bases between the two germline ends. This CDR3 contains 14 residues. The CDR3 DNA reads TGCGCCAGCAGTGAGTCGGCAGAATATCAGCCCCAGCATTTT. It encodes CASSESAEYQPQHF.

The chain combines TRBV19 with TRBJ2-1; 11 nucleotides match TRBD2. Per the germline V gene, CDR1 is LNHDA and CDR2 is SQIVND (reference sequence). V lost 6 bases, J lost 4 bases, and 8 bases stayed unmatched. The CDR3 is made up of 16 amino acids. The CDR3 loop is CASRVSTSGGYNEQFF. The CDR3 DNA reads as TGTGCCAGTAGAGTTTCCACTAGCGGGGGTTACAATGAGCAGTTCTTC.

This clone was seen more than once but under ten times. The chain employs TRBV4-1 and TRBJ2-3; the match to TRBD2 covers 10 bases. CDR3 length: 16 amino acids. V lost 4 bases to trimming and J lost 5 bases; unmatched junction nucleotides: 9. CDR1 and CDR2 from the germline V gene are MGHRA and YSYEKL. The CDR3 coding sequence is TGCGCCAGCAGCCCTGGACTAGCGGTCCTTGGAGATACGCAGTATTTT. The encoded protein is CASSPGLAVLGDTQYF.

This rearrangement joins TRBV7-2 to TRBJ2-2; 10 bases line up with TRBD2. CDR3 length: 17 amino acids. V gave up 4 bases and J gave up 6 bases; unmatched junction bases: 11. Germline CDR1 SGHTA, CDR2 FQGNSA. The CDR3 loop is CASSSFLAGVAAGELFF. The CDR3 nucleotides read TGTGCCAGCAGCTCATTCCTAGCGGGAGTGGCCGCCGGGGAGCTGTTTTTT. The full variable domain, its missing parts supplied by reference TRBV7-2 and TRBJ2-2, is GAGVSQSPSNKVTEKGKDVELRCDPISGHTALYWYRQSLGQGLEFLIYFQGNSAPDKSGLPSDRFSAERTGGSVSTLTIQRTQQEDSAVYLCASSSFLAGVAAGELFFGEGSRLTVL.